The 14 T cell receptor beta chains below all came from one sample that was sequenced in a study of T cells after yellow fever vaccination. Each CDR3 protein gets one entry after TCRdb re-called the 5' RACE reads with MiXCR. Of approximately 550,000 distinct CDR3 sequences listed, 15% to 20% were seen once; the top ten hold approximately 14%. Source: PBMCs, taken 15 days after the yellow fever booster vaccination. The receptors were sampled from a young man who received the YFV17D yellow fever vaccine.

The gene calls are TRBV28 and TRBJ2-3; D not certain. CDR1 is MDHEN and CDR2 is SYDVKM in the germline V gene. This CDR3 spans 13 amino acids. Trimming pared 7 bases from V and 4 bases from J, leaving 12 bases between. The CDR3 here is CASKGYESDTQYF. The DNA for the CDR3 is TGTGCCAGCAAGGGCTATGAGTCAGATACGCAGTATTTT. Using reference TRBV28 and TRBJ2-3 for the parts outside the CDR3, the full variable domain is DVKVTQSSRYLVKRTGEKVFLECVQDMDHENMFWYRQDPGLGLRLIYFSYDVKMKEKGDIPEGYSVSREKKERFSLILESASTNQTSMYLCASKGYESDTQYFGPGTRLTVL.

The genes are TRBV20-1 and TRBJ2-5; maybe TRBD1 (5 bases). This CDR3 contains 14 residues. Trimming took off 3 bases at V and 2 bases at J, with 13 bases between the two ends. Germline V CDR1 and CDR2: DFQATT, SNEGSKA (reference sequence). The CDR3 sequence: CSASLQGMQETQYF. CDR3 coding DNA: TGCAGTGCTAGTTTGCAGGGTATGCAAGAGACCCAGTACTTC.

The chain uses TRBV7-2 and TRBJ2-3; D remains ambiguous. This CDR3 contains 14 residues. V shed 1 base and J shed 2 bases, with 7 bases lying between them. The germline V gene encodes CDR1 SGHTA and CDR2 FQGNSA. CDR3 amino acids: CASSLERATDTQYF. The CDR3 DNA reads as TGTGCCAGCAGCTTAGAACGGGCCACAGATACGCAGTATTTT.

This clonotype was picked up a small number of times. The genes are TRBV12-3 or TRBV12-4 and TRBJ2-1, with TRBD2 as a possible D gene (6 bases). V lost 1 base and J lost 0, with 13 bases in between. The CDR3 is made up of 17 amino acids. CDR3 sequence reads: CASSLGLGRGSYNEQFF. DNA for the CDR3: TGTGCCAGCAGTTTAGGGCTCGGGCGGGGCTCCTACAATGAGCAGTTCTTC.

This clonotype was found many times. The gene calls are TRBV27 and TRBJ2-1; 9 nucleotides agree with TRBD1. Trimming cost V 6 bases and J 4 bases; bases outside gene matches: 4. In germline, CDR1 is MNHEY, CDR2 SMNVEV (reference sequence). The CDR3 covers 14 residues. The CDR3 DNA reads as TGTGCCAGCAGGAGCGGGACAGGGTACAATGAGCAGTTCTTC. Translated, it gives CASRSGTGYNEQFF.

In this sample, this clonotype turned up a few times. The V gene is TRBV14, the J gene TRBJ2-1; 9 bases align to TRBD2. The CDR3 length is 13 residues. Germline loops: CDR1 SGHDN, CDR2 FVKESK. V trimming: 5 bases; J trimming: 7 bases; junction bases outside the gene matches: 3. The CDR3 DNA reads as TGTGCCAGCAGCTGGCTAGCGGGGAATGAGCAGTTCTTC. Its translation is CASSWLAGNEQFF.

This clonotype was detected a few times. The chain combines TRBV20-1 with TRBJ2-7; 11 bases are a match to TRBD2. V gave up 0 bases and J gave up 4 bases; unmatched junction bases: 5. This CDR3 comprises 15 residues. Germline loops: CDR1 DFQATT, CDR2 SNEGSKA (reference sequence). CDR3 protein: CSARDLTSGRYEQYF. The CDR3 coding sequence is TGCAGTGCTAGAGATCTCACTAGCGGGAGATACGAGCAGTACTTC.

The chain links TRBV6-2 or TRBV6-3 to TRBJ2-1; no definite D call. This CDR3 is 9 amino acids long. The germline gives CDR1 MNHEY, CDR2 SVGEGT. The V end lost 10 bases, the J end lost 6 bases, and 4 bases lay between the germline ends. The CDR3 region is CATGNEQFF. DNA for the CDR3: TGTGCCACAGGCAATGAGCAGTTCTTC.

This clonotype was seen a handful of times. V gene TRBV7-2 combines with J gene TRBJ2-7, with D perhaps assigned TRBD1 or TRBD2 (5 bases each). The V gene's germline CDR1 is SGHTA and CDR2 FQGNSA. This CDR3 has 14 residues. The germline V and J ends were trimmed by 5 bases and 3 bases, with 14 bases remaining between them. CDR3 bases: TGTGCCAGCAGCCGAGCCGGGACGGACTACGAGCAGTACTTC. Its protein product is CASSRAGTDYEQYF. Filled out from reference TRBV7-2 and TRBJ2-7, the complete variable domain reads GAGVSQSPSNKVTEKGKDVELRCDPISGHTALYWYRQSLGQGLEFLIYFQGNSAPDKSGLPSDRFSAERTGGSVSTLTIQRTQQEDSAVYLCASSRAGTDYEQYFGPGTRLTVT.

J is TRBJ2-1 and V is TRBV11-2; 12 bases map to TRBD2. This CDR3 region has 15 residues. Germline V gives CDR1 SGHAT, CDR2 FQNNGV. Trimming at V came to 6 bases and at J to 2 bases, leaving 2 bases not matched to a gene. This CDR3 reads CASRRLAGAYNEQFF. CDR3 nucleotide sequence: TGTGCCAGCAGGAGACTAGCGGGAGCCTACAATGAGCAGTTCTTC.

Only a few counts were recorded for this clonotype. This sequence joins TRBV3-1 and TRBJ2-7, with D perhaps TRBD2 (6 bases). The V end lost 0 bases, the J end lost 5 bases, and 11 bases lay between the germline ends. The germline gives CDR1 LGHDT, CDR2 YNNKEL (reference sequence). The CDR3 sequence is 14 residues long. Here the CDR3 reads CASSQEGGSHEQYF. CDR3 sequence (DNA): TGTGCCAGCAGCCAAGAGGGAGGTAGCCACGAGCAGTACTTC.

This clonotype appeared a few times. J is TRBJ2-1 and V is TRBV5-1; TRBD2 matches 7 bases. The J segment lost 7 bases and the V segment lost 1 base, leaving 5 bases of the junction unmatched. The CDR3 contains 14 residues. From germline, CDR1 is SGHRS and CDR2 YFSETQ. The CDR3 here is CASSLRAGVNEQFF. CDR3 nucleotides: TGCGCCAGCAGCTTGAGGGCGGGAGTTAATGAGCAGTTCTTC.

Written as DNA, the CDR3 is TGCAGTGCTAGGACGCCTAGCGGGAGAAAAGCCAAAAACATTCAGTACTTC. As protein: CSARTPSGRKAKNIQYF. The chain joins TRBV20-1 to TRBJ2-4, with 10 bases that match TRBD2. The CDR3 consists of 17 residues. The junction had 8 bases not matched to a gene; V was cut back by 3 bases and J by 0 bases. CDR1 DFQATT and CDR2 SNEGSKA come from the germline V gene (reference sequence).

This clonotype has a handful of counts. The chain couples TRBV20-1 to TRBJ1-2; D unclear. V was shortened by 5 bases and J by 4 bases, with 14 bases between the two germline ends. CDR3 length: 13 residues. Per germline, CDR1 DFQATT and CDR2 SNEGSKA (reference sequence). The CDR3 DNA is TGCAGTGCTCCCATGTCGGGGAGCTATGGCTACACCTTC. Amino acids: CSAPMSGSYGYTF.